This TCR beta chain was captured in a study of blood T cells in healthy people across ages. Alongside a J-beta primer mix, a sample-barcoded 5' primer served in a second PCR lasting roughly 6 to 11 cycles. MiXCR, run by TCRdb on the 5' RACE reads, gives a single entry per CDR3 protein. Of hundreds of thousands of distinct CDR3 sequences listed, approximately 52% are singletons. In this sample, this clonotype turned up once. The ends were cut back, 6 bases at V and 2 bases at J, with 11 bases in the middle. There are 13 residues in the CDR3. The sequencing input was blood. The chain has TRBV12-3 or TRBV12-4 and TRBJ2-7; D unresolved. The clonotype comes from a woman older than 75 in good health. The CDR3: CASRGAGPYEQYF. CDR3 DNA: TGTGCCAGCAGGGGCGCAGGTCCCTACGAGCAGTACTTC.